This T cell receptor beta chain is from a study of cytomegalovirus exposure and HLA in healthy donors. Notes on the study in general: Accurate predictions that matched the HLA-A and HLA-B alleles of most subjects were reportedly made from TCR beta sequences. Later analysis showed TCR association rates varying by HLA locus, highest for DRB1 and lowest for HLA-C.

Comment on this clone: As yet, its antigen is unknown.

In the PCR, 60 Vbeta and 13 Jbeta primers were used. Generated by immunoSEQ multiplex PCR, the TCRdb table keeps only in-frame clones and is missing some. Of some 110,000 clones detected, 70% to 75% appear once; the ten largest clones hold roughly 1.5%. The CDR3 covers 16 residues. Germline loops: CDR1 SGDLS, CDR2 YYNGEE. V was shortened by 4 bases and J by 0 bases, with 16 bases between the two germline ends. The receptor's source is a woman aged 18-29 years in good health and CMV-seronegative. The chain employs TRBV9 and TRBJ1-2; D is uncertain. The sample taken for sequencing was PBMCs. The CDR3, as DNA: TGTGCCAGCAGCCCTCGGGGAGGGATCCCTAACTATGGCTACACCTTC. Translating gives CASSPRGGIPNYGYTF.